This record looks at one TCR beta chain sequence and its context. What this receptor recognizes is not known. No base qualities exist here, and no much larger clone lies one base off it. The cysteine opens and the phenylalanine closes a CDR3 of 13 amino acids. The only DNA kept is the CDR3, 39 bases in frame from the first base. V and J are truncated by 3 bases and 4 bases respectively, leaving an intervening sequence of 4 bases. The germline V gene encodes CDR1 MDHEN and CDR2 SYDVKM. The library was built by means of the immunoSEQ multiplex PCR assay. For the multiplex PCR, a mixture combining 60 forward primers for TCR Vbeta segments and 13 reverse primers for TCR Jbeta segments was used. The CDR3 region of rearranged TCR beta genes was amplified from genomic DNA with a multiplex PCR assay. On the Illumina HiSeq System, the amplified TCR beta libraries were sequenced as 87-base-pair reads. The study's processing was this. Across the 500 to 850 repertoires, a later analysis counted tens of millions of unique TCR beta chains, around 10 million of which were shared by at least two donors. To remove PCR and sequencing errors, raw reads were error-corrected and collapsed into unique sequences using a nearest-neighbor algorithm that merged closely related sequences. CDR3 sequences were aligned to IMGT reference sequences to assign V, D and J gene segments. For a sequence to be retained, a match of at least six nucleotides to both a V gene segment and a J gene segment was required. Rearrangements were classified as productive when the CDR3 lacked stop codons and remained in frame with V and J, and all other rearrangements were classified as non-productive. CDR3 was defined according to IMGT convention as the region running from the second conserved V-encoded cysteine to the conserved J-encoded phenylalanine. Sequences without an unambiguous match to a single V gene segment were excluded from the earlier analysis of 587 of the donors. An earlier analysis of fewer than 650 of the donors classified V segments as functional when productive rearrangements were above 56.7% and as segregating when the standard deviation between donors was above 5%. A statistical classification framework was built for diagnosing cytomegalovirus status from the catalog of TCR beta chain sequences. In a later analysis, TCR nucleotide sequences were compared against IMGT/GENE-DB human TR gene sequences so that V and J genes could be assigned. The TCRdist pipeline was used in a later analysis to assign CDR3 sequences and most-parsimonious VDJ recombination scenarios. In a later analysis, each TCR beta chain was defined by its CDR3 amino acid sequence together with its V-gene family, and reads lacking a unique V-gene family were excluded. In a later analysis, approximately 590 highly shared, low-generation-probability nucleotide sequences were removed to address suspected cross-contamination and a sequencing artifact. In a later analysis, a clonal expansion index for each public chain was calculated from normalized within-repertoire ranks of inferred template counts. Generation probabilities in a later analysis came from a VDJ recombination model fitted to out-of-frame rearrangements, and those results were checked against IGoR. In a later analysis, hypergeometric tests were used to score TCR-TCR, TCR-HLA and TCR-CMV co-occurrence, with a repertoire-size bias correction applied to TCR pairs. False discovery rates were estimated in a later analysis by permuting HLA or CMV assignments 20 times. In a later analysis, co-occurring TCRs were grouped using DBSCAN, and TCRdist sequence similarity was added for clustering within HLA-allele-positive subsets. Repertoires with fewer than 30,000 or more than 120,000 public chains, plus five repertoires with anomalous nucleotide sharing, were excluded from co-occurrence clustering. Not all clones reach the TCRdb copy of this immuneACCESS table, which keeps in-frame sequences only. Checked studies attribute under half of the gap to unresolved V genes and leave the rest unexplained. V, J and clone size derive from that table, while D and trimming were established from the DNA sequence. Present in this sample are roughly 150,000 clones, approximately 80% of which were seen just once. 7% of the sample comes from the top ten.

This sample was taken from a study of cytomegalovirus exposure and HLA in healthy donors (dated by TCRdb to 2016 to 2017). Looking at the study overall: According to an earlier analysis of around 600 of the donors, some 170 million T cells yielded roughly 110 million unique TCR beta sequences and more than 250 Gb of sequence data. Of the 300 to 500 genotyped donors, approximately 80% were placed in the genetic ancestry cluster associated with self-reported Caucasian donors. Rather than drawing on any new phenotypic data, the later analysis identified candidate immune exposures from TCR beta sequences and the way those sequences occurred across donors. In addition to the first cohort of 650 to 750 subjects, a separate validation cohort of 130 or so different subjects was used. To decide whether each TCR beta V gene segment behaved as functional or pseudogenic, an earlier analysis of some 600 of the donors relied on high-throughput TCR beta sequencing. A few DR-DQ haplotypes were treated as single units for association and clustering because of strong linkage in the cohort. The T cell repertoires of 666 subjects were profiled by immunosequencing and related to cytomegalovirus serostatus. Typing coverage differed by locus: A, B, C, DRB1 and DQB1 were typed in roughly 620-630 donors, DQA1 in about 560, DPA1 in 606, and DPB1 in roughly 470. Donor age, sex, ethnicity and CMV serostatus were collected together with the repertoire data. A later genetic analysis used genome-wide SNP genotypes for about 65% of the roughly 670 donors, treating that subset as a discovery cohort. To study patterns of TCR occurrence, a later analysis re-analyzed previously published TCR beta repertoires from 666 donors and added high-resolution HLA genotyping. The study was designed to test whether signatures of past pathogen exposure could be identified by cataloging public T cell receptors. To predict cytomegalovirus infection status, the study brought together high-throughput TCR immunosequencing, statistical association of individual TCRs with disease status, and machine learning. All discovery cohort repertoires had been generated on a single sequencing platform. Approximately 330 gigabases of sequencing data and around 85 million unique TCR sequences made up an early release that covered 500 to 700 HLA-typed donors. Class I and class II HLA loci were covered by the typing at four-digit resolution. On average, about 240,000 unique TCR beta nucleotide sequences were sequenced per donor among fewer than 500 genotyped donors of the cohort, with roughly 18% of those sequences being non-productive. General findings and caveats noted by the study authors: Strong co-occurrence of HLA alleles, especially DR and DQ, made assigning TCR associations to individual alleles difficult. A later genetic analysis associated a missense DCLRE1C variant with V-gene and J-gene trimming of TCR beta chains, and an independent cohort replicated the association. The presence/absence analyses assumed that sequencing depth was roughly uniform across donors, and that assumption may not be true. Most TCR sequences were observed very rarely across donors, whereas some public TCRs were present in many individuals. The cohort was sequenced for TCR beta chains only, and without alpha or paired-chain data the features that could be detected were limited. A group of highly shared sequence variants was considered likely to be a technical artifact of the sequencing pipeline. Immune exposure information for the cohort was limited to CMV serostatus. The classifier was reported to diagnose cytomegalovirus status with high specificity and sensitivity in both the original and validation cohorts. Most CMV-associated TCR beta chains appeared to be HLA-restricted in a later analysis, and the HLA associations seemed to be driven largely by CMV exposure. In the study, approximately 160 TCR beta chains were listed as associated with cytomegalovirus. According to the authors, the approach could potentially be generalized to other disease states and immunological phenotypes. Some IMGT-functional V segments, including TRBV6-2 and TRBV6-3, could not be distinguished by the 87-base-pair reads and were therefore excluded. A later analysis found that TCR association rates varied across HLA loci, with DRB1 alleles showing the most associated TCRs and HLA-C alleles the fewest. Broadly in line with IMGT annotations, most TCR beta V segments showed up in productive rearrangements about 90% or about 30% of the time in an earlier analysis of around 600 of the donors. A later analysis found that HLA-associated TCR beta chains were more clonally expanded and had lower generation probabilities than equally common non-associated chains. A later analysis reported that several top co-occurrence clusters appeared linked to parvovirus B19, influenza, CMV and Epstein-Barr virus. The earlier analysis of 587 of the donors excluded around 17 rarely observed V segments, including chromosome 9 orphons, because counts were too low. Because HLA typing was missing for some donors at each locus, association tests included only the typed subset. A later analysis associated about 18,000 TCR beta sequences with specific HLA alleles at a false discovery rate of 0.05. In vitro tests confirmed that a few of the cytomegalovirus-associated TCR beta chains recognize cytomegalovirus antigens. According to a later genetic analysis, donors in an Asian-associated ancestry cluster had fewer N-insertions in productive TCRs than the roughly 670-donor mean. A further reported finding was that TCR beta sequences accurately predicted the HLA-A and HLA-B alleles for most subjects in the first cohort. Linkage disequilibrium might explain the correlated functional status among segregating V segments, but an unknown experimental factor could not be ruled out.

In total, roughly 670 healthy bone marrow donors made up the cohort. At the time of sampling, every cohort member was nominally healthy, though immune exposures that went unrecorded were likely present. The donor was CMV seropositive and was included in the group of around 300 seropositive cohort members. Every donor gave a peripheral blood sample, and the peripheral blood mononuclear cells from that sample were used for TCR beta sequencing. Genomic DNA extraction from the blood cell samples was performed with the Qiagen DNeasy Blood Extraction Kit. The clonotype originates from a woman in her forties in good health and CMV-seropositive. The source material was PBMCs. The rearranged segments are TRBV28 and TRBJ2-6, with the D gene too uncertain to name. In nucleotides, the sequence is TGTGCCAGCAGTTTGTTAGGGGCCAACGTCCTGACTTTC. It specifies CASSLLGANVLTF.